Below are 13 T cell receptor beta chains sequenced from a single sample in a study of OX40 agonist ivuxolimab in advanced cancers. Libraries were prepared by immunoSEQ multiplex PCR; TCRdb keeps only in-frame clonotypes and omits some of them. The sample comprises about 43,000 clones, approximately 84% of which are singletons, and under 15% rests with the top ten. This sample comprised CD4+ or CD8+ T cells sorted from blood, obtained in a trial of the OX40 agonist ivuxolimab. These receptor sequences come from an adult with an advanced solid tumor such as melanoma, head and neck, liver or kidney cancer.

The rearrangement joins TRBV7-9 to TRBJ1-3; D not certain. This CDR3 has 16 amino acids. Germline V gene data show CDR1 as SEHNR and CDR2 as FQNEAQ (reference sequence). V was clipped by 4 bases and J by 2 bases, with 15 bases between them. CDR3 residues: CASSSPLTGPGNTIYF. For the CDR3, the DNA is TGTGCCAGCAGCTCCCCCCTGACCGGACCTGGAAACACCATATATTTT.

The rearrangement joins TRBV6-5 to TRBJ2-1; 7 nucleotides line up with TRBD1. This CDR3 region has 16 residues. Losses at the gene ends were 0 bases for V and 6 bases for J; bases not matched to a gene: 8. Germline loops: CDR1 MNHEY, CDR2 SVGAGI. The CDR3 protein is CASSYSPETGVNEQFF. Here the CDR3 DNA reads TGTGCCAGCAGTTACTCCCCCGAAACAGGGGTCAATGAGCAGTTCTTC.

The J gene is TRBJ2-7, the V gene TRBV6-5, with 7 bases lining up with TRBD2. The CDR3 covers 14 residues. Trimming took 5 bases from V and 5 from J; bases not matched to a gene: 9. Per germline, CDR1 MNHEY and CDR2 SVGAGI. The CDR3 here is CASSPAGVVHEQYF. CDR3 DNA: TGTGCCAGCAGTCCGGCGGGAGTTGTCCACGAGCAGTACTTC.

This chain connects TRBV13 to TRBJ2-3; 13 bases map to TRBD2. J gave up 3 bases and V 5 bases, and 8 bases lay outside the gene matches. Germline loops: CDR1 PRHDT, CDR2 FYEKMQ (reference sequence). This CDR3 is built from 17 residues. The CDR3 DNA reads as TGTGCCAGCAGCCCGGAGGGACTAGCGGGACGGACAGATACGCAGTATTTT. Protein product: CASSPEGLAGRTDTQYF.

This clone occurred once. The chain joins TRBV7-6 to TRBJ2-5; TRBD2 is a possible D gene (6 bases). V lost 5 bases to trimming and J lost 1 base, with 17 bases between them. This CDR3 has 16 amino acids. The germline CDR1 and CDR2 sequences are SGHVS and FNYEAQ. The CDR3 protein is CASSPPPLLAQETQYF. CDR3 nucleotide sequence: TGTGCCAGCAGCCCCCCCCCGCTACTAGCCCAAGAGACCCAGTACTTC.

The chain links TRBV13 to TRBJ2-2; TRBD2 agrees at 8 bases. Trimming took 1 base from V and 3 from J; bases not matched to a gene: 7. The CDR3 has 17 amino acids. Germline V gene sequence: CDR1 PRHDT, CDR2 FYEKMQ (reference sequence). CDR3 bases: TGTGCCAGCAGCTTAGAAAAGCGGGGGAGCTACACCGGGGAGCTGTTTTTT. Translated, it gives CASSLEKRGSYTGELFF.

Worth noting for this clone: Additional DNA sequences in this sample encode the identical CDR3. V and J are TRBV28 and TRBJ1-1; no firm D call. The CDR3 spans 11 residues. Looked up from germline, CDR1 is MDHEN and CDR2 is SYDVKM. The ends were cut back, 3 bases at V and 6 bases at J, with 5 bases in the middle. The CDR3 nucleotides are TGTGCCAGCAGTTTCGGAGCTGAAGCTTTCTTT. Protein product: CASSFGAEAFF.

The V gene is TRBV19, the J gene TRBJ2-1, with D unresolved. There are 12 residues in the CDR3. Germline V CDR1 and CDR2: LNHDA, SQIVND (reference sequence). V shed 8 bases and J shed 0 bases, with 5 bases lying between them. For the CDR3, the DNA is TGTGCCAGTCTGGACTCCTACAATGAGCAGTTCTTC. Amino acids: CASLDSYNEQFF.

In nucleotides, the CDR3 is TGTGCCAGCAGCTTGGATGGCTACACCTTC. Protein: CASSLDGYTF. V gene TRBV7-9 combines with J gene TRBJ1-2; no clear D. Trimming shortened V by 3 bases and J by 6 bases, and 2 bases separated the two germline ends. Germline V gene sequence: CDR1 SEHNR, CDR2 FQNEAQ (reference sequence). The CDR3 extends over 10 amino acids.

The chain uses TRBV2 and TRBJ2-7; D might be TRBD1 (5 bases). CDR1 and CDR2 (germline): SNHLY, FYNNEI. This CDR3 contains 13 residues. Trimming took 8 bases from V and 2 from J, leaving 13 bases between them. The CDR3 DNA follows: TGTGCCAGCTCCTCGGACAATACCTACGAGCAGTACTTC. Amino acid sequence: CASSSDNTYEQYF. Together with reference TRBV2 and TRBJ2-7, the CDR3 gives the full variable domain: EPEVTQTPSHQVTQMGQEVILRCVPISNHLYFYWYRQILGQKVEFLVSFYNNEISEKSEIFDDQFSVERPDGSNFTLKIRSTKLEDSAMYFCASSSDNTYEQYFGPGTRLTVT.

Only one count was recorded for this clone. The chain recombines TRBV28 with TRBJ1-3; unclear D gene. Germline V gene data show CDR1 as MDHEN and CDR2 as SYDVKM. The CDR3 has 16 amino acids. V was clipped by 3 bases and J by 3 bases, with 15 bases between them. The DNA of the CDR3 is TGTGCCAGCAGTTTCCCGGACCTGGATGTTGGAAACACCATATATTTT. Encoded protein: CASSFPDLDVGNTIYF. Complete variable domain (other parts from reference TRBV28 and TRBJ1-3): DVKVTQSSRYLVKRTGEKVFLECVQDMDHENMFWYRQDPGLGLRLIYFSYDVKMKEKGDIPEGYSVSREKKERFSLILESASTNQTSMYLCASSFPDLDVGNTIYFGEGSWLTVV.

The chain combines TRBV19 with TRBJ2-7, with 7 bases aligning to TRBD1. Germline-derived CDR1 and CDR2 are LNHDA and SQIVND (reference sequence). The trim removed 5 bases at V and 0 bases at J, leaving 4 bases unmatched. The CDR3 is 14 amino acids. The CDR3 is CASSYGDSSYEQYF. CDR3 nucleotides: TGTGCCAGTAGTTATGGGGACAGCTCCTACGAGCAGTACTTC.

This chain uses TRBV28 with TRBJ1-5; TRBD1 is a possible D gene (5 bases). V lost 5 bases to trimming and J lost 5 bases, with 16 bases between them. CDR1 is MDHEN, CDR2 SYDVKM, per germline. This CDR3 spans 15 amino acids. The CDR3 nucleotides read TGTGCCAGCAGTCCGACTTGGACAACTCATCAGCCCCAGCATTTT. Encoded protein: CASSPTWTTHQPQHF.